This paragraph reports one T cell receptor beta chain. What this receptor recognizes is not known. No qualities accompany the bases; no much larger clone lies one base away. The data were taken from a study of blood T cell repertoires in COVID-19 (dated by TCRdb to between 2020 and 2021). For context, the study as a whole: Samples from collaborators originated in the United States, Italy and Spain and spanned both the acute and convalescent phases of COVID-19. Where available, HLA class I and class II types were taken from metadata supplied by the sample provider and were not determined by assay-based typing. The dataset comprised deeply sampled blood TCRbeta repertoires from subjects exposed to, actively infected with, or recovered from COVID-19. The sample metadata nearly always contained a de-identified subject ID, COVID-19 status, age in years and sex. The samples were drawn from the first 160 participants of the ongoing ImmuneRACE study and from 1,254 subjects provided by 6 global collaborators. The repertoires were released in a freely available public database meant as a resource for research on the immune response to SARS-CoV-2. The prospective study material was composed of cDNA or gDNA derived from T cells, B-cell-depleted T cells, or PBMCs. The paper as a whole reports these results and caveats: The quantity of clinical and demographic metadata differed by source and by participant and was supplied without curation.

From a lookup of the germline V gene, CDR1 and CDR2 are KGHSH and LQKENI. V loses 2 bases, J loses 3 bases, and the germline ends lie 5 bases apart. From the cysteine up to the phenylalanine, the CDR3 has a length of 12 residues. The CDR3 DNA has 36 bases and is translated from base 1. TCRbeta CDR3 regions were amplified from genomic DNA by means of the immunoSEQ Assay, a bias-controlled multiplex PCR. From the authors' description of their analysis: The number of nucleated cells in each sample was estimated from the amplification of reference gene primers within the assay. Sequence reads were collapsed and filtered to measure the absolute abundance of every unique TCRbeta CDR3 rearrangement. For each sample, productive Simpson clonality was calculated as the square root of Simpson's diversity index over productive rearrangements. TCRdb provides this immuneACCESS table in a form limited to in-frame rearrangements. Some clones are lacking; in checked studies, under half of them reflect an unresolved V gene, and why the rest are absent is not known. V and J calls plus clone size are reproduced from that table; the DNA served to infer D and trimming. Within this sample are approximately 130,000 clones, with almost 85% of them counted one time only. In total, the top ten clones hold about 13% of the sample.

Collaborating institutions collected whole blood in K2EDTA tubes following their own protocols. For TCRbeta analysis, collaborator samples were shipped as frozen whole blood, as isolated PBMCs, or as DNA extracted from either sample type. Recombination linked TRBV18 to TRBJ2-7; the D gene identity is not certain. The source material was peripheral blood. This clonotype was sampled from a human donor in a cohort sampled during active COVID-19. The CDR3 here reads CASSPNYYEQYF. The DNA sequence is given as TGTGCCAGCTCACCAAACTACTACGAGCAGTACTTC.